This paragraph reports one TCR beta chain. Antigen specificity is unknown. The data belong to a study of regulatory T cells in long-lasting Graves disease. Combining iRepertoire HTBI primers with Arm-PCR of CDR3 regions, the authors built TCR beta libraries. One entry per CDR3 protein results from TCRdb running MiXCR on the multiplex PCR reads. The table lists 400,000 or so distinct CDR3 sequences, 23% of them singletons. Per germline, CDR1 SGDLS and CDR2 YYNGEE. CDR3 length: 13 amino acids. The V and J ends lost 4 bases and 7 bases respectively, with 15 bases between them. Time point in this sample: persistent/refractory GD, antithyroid drugs over 5 years with positive TRAb. Construction of the TCR library relied on RNA isolated from PBMCs. General study findings and limits: Persistent patients shared 2,500 to 3,000 public clonotypes among themselves. Newly diagnosed patients shared fewer, at about a thousand. Samples came from peripheral blood alone, without thyroid tissue. Favoring TRBV28, TRBJ1-2 and TRBJ2-5 was a feature seen in persistent disease.

V is TRBV9 and J is TRBJ2-7, with D maybe TRBD2 (6 bases). The sequencing used peripheral blood mononuclear cells (PBMCs), collected when the disease was refractory, from a patient treated with antithyroid drugs. The clonotype originates from a female donor with Graves disease. The CDR3 loop is CASSPDGGSEQYF. DNA of the CDR3: TGTGCCAGCAGCCCCGACGGGGGAAGTGAGCAGTACTTC. The full variable domain, with the rest looked up from reference TRBV9 and TRBJ2-7, is DSGVTQTPKHLITATGQRVTLRCSPRSGDLSVYWYQQSLDQGLQFLIQYYNGEERAKGNILERFSAQQFPDLHSELNLSSLELGDSALYFCASSPDGGSEQYFGPGTRLTVT.